Listed below are T cell receptor beta chains from one sample, sequenced in a study of T-cell reconstitution after alpha-beta-depleted transplantation in children. TCRdb re-analysed the PCR reads in MiXCR, keeping a single row per CDR3 protein. Found here are almost 500,000 distinct CDR3 sequences, roughly a tenth of them singletons; the top ten hold around 2%. This material consisted of PBMCs, taken before TCRalphabeta/CD19-depleted stem cell transplant. Every receptor here comes from a child aged 2-15 years with inherited bone marrow failure, due to receive a stem cell transplant. CDR3s include the opening cysteine and the closing phenylalanine or tryptophan. Each record gives: clone size, J gene, V gene, CDR3 protein. The listing skips clone size in some rows; elsewhere it reads once, few, many or a size class.

many | TRBJ2-7 | TRBV20-1 | CSASSGTEPYEQYF
many | TRBJ2-6 | TRBV18 | CASSPVISGANVLTF
- | TRBJ2-5 | TRBV7-2 | CASSLVAGSQETQYF
many | TRBJ2-1 | TRBV20-1 | CSARCTSGDSSYNEQFF
many | TRBJ2-1 | TRBV11-2 | CASSLVGTSGLGSYNEQFF
many | TRBJ2-3 | TRBV27 | CASSLSLAGASTDTQYF
- | TRBJ1-1 | TRBV19 | CASSFFNTEAFF
many | TRBJ2-4 | TRBV28 | CASSPKNIQYF
many | TRBJ2-1 | TRBV3-1 | CASSHGTSGRPAYNEQFF
many | TRBJ2-6 | TRBV29-1 | CSAKTGFSSGANVLTF
many | TRBJ2-1 | TRBV4-3 | CASSQDRGTYVAEQFF
many | TRBJ2-1 | TRBV5-5 | CASSLRLWDLNEQFF
many | TRBJ2-2 | TRBV27 | CASSPRDDSTGELFF
- | TRBJ1-1 | TRBV18 | CASSPKGQGNTEAFF
few | TRBJ2-1 | TRBV6-2/TRBV6-3 | CASSYAALADEQFF
many | TRBJ2-3 | TRBV28 | CASSSHLWDTQYF
many | TRBJ1-5 | TRBV29-1 | CSVRDRVNQPQHF
many | TRBJ2-3 | TRBV29-1 | CSAGQEGYSTDTQYF
- | TRBJ2-7 | TRBV29-1 | CSVEIWSRERNEQYF
many | TRBJ1-5 | TRBV6-2/TRBV6-3 | CASSYYHQPQHF
few | TRBJ1-5 | TRBV12-3/TRBV12-4 | CASSLQRYSNQPQHF
many | TRBJ2-5 | TRBV6-1 | CASREQGAGETQYF
many | TRBJ2-5 | TRBV7-6 | CASGDGRPVLKTQYF
few | TRBJ1-2 | TRBV19 | CASSPQLVSFYGYTF
many | TRBJ2-1 | TRBV27 | CASSLRANFYNEQFF
many | TRBJ2-1 | TRBV19 | CASSIRGSDNEQFF
many | TRBJ2-2 | TRBV11-2 | CASSLYGLKRGPLPPNTGELFF
many | TRBJ1-6 | TRBV18 | CASSPVGRFSPLHF
many | TRBJ2-1 | TRBV4-3 | CASSQDPGLVVVF
many | TRBJ2-3 | TRBV20-1 | CSASTGGDTDTQYF
many | TRBJ2-7 | TRBV20-1 | CSATPLGGSLSYEQYF
- | TRBJ2-2 | TRBV5-1 | CASSSDSTTGELFF
many | TRBJ2-7 | TRBV27 | CASSLVRLPYEQYF
- | TRBJ2-3 | TRBV28 | CATRSGGSTDTQYF
many | TRBJ1-2 | TRBV7-8 | CASSSTGWGYGYTF
many | TRBJ2-1 | TRBV5-1 | CASSQGLPYNEQFF
many | TRBJ2-6 | TRBV6-4 | CASSDSSGSGANVLTF
many | TRBJ2-1 | TRBV29-1 | CSVEDAGSSYNEQFF
many | TRBJ1-1 | TRBV28 | CASSFGHSPGMNTEAFF
many | TRBJ2-1 | TRBV5-1 | CASSLLEDSGYNEQFF
few | TRBJ2-7 | TRBV6-5 | CASSYGTGGQEQYF
many | TRBJ2-1 | TRBV6-5 | CASRGEFNEQFF
few | TRBJ2-5 | TRBV5-8 | CASSPGGGLEETQYF
many | TRBJ2-7 | TRBV20-1 | CSASGRASYEQYF
many | TRBJ1-5 | TRBV3-1 | CASSQSGWLQPQHF
many | TRBJ2-2 | TRBV2 | CASSEVFLAGEDTGELFF
- | TRBJ1-1 | TRBV6-1 | CASSVVGYEAFF
few | TRBJ1-1 | TRBV4-1 | CASSHVGQLNTEAFF
many | TRBJ2-2 | TRBV7-2 | CASSLRLAGNTGELFF
few | TRBJ1-3 | TRBV14 | CASSQGHRGAGNTIYF
- | TRBJ2-7 | TRBV20-1 | CSAMRRDSYEQYF
- | TRBJ2-7 | TRBV9 | CASSPAGTLYEQYF